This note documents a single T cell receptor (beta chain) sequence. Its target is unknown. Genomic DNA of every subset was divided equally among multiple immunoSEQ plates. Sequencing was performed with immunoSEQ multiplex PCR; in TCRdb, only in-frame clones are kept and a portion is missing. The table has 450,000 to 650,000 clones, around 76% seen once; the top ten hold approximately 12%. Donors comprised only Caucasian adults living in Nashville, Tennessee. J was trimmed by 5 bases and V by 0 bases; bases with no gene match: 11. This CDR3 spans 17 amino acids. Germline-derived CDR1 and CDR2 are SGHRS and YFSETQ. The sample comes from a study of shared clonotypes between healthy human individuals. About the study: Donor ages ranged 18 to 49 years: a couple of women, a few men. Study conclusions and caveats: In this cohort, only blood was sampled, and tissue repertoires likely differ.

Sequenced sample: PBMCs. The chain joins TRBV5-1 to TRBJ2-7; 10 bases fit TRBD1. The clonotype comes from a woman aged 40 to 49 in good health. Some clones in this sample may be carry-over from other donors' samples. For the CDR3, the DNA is TGCGCCAGCAGCTTGGAGTTACCAGGGACAGGGGCTAACGAGCAGTACTTC. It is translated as CASSLELPGTGANEQYF.